The 13 T cell receptor beta chains below all came from one sample that was sequenced in a study of identical twins. MiXCR was run by TCRdb on the 5' RACE reads, yielding one entry per CDR3 protein. Counted here are roughly 500,000 distinct CDR3 sequences, around 20% occurring once; the ten biggest clones make up roughly 0.9%. These data also formed part of another study, on T cells expressing NK-cell markers.

The specimen was CD4+ T cells sorted from blood. The receptors originated from a woman under 30 in good health.

The sample holds a few counts of this clonotype. The chain joins TRBV21-1 to TRBJ2-1; the DNA was not used to check the table's D call, TRBD1. TRBV21-1 is designated a pseudogene. The CDR3 runs to 16 residues. Written as DNA, the CDR3 is TGTGCCAGCAGCAATCCCCGGAGGCTAAACTACAATGAGCAGTTCTTC. Amino acid sequence: CASSNPRRLNYNEQFF.

The chain has TRBV14 and TRBJ2-3, with 7 bases fitting TRBD2. The germline V gene has CDR1 SGHDN and CDR2 FVKESK. V was clipped by 0 bases and J by 2 bases; unmatched bases: 11. CDR3 size: 18 residues. This CDR3 reads CASSQDREVRRPTDTQYF. CDR3 sequence (DNA): TGTGCCAGCAGCCAAGATCGGGAGGTCCGGCGTCCCACAGATACGCAGTATTTT.

There are many counts of this clonotype. This sequence joins TRBV3-1 and TRBJ1-1; D gene unclear. Trimming pared 2 bases from V and 3 bases from J, leaving 7 bases between. Germline V gene lookup returns CDR1 LGHDT and CDR2 YNNKEL (reference sequence). The CDR3 consists of 13 residues. The CDR3 DNA reads TGTGCCAGCAGCCAACGGGGATACACTGAAGCTTTCTTT. Translating gives CASSQRGYTEAFF.

This clonotype has just one count. For the CDR3, the DNA is TGTGCCAGCTCACCTTGGACAGGGTCAATCTACGAGCAGTACTTC. Protein: CASSPWTGSIYEQYF. This chain uses TRBV18 with TRBJ2-7; 8 positions match TRBD1. J was trimmed by 3 bases and V by 3 bases; bases with no gene match: 7. From germline, CDR1 is KGHSH and CDR2 LQKENI. The CDR3 is made up of 15 amino acids.

The chain couples TRBV12-3 or TRBV12-4 to TRBJ2-1; 13 nucleotides align to TRBD2. The CDR3 covers 13 residues. Losses at the gene ends were 4 bases for V and 15 bases for J; bases not matched to a gene: 6. DNA for the CDR3: TGTGCCAGCAGTTCGCTGGGACTAGCGGGACCGTTCTTC. Its protein is CASSSLGLAGPFF.

In DNA form, the CDR3 reads TGTGCCAGCAGTTTAAGTTCCGGGGGAGGCTACACCTTC. Protein: CASSLSSGGGYTF. The rearrangement uses TRBV27 and TRBJ1-2, with D possibly matching TRBD1 (5 bases). Germline assignment: CDR1 MNHEY and CDR2 SMNVEV (reference sequence). The CDR3 contains 13 residues. Trimming removed 2 bases at V and 8 bases at J, with 12 bases between.

This rearrangement joins TRBV11-2 to TRBJ2-1; TRBD2 aligns across 14 bases. V lost 0 bases to trimming and J lost 1 base; unmatched junction nucleotides: 8. The CDR3 runs to 20 residues. CDR1 and CDR2 from the germline V gene are SGHAT and FQNNGV. The CDR3 region is CASSLDGTSGSRGSYNEQFF. For the CDR3, the DNA is TGTGCCAGCAGCTTAGATGGGACTAGCGGGAGTAGAGGGTCCTACAATGAGCAGTTCTTC.

In its sample, this clonotype was seen a few times. The V and J genes are TRBV5-1 and TRBJ1-1; D unresolved. The CDR3 sequence is 14 residues long. CDR1 is SGHRS, CDR2 YFSETQ, per germline. Trimming pared 0 bases from V and 9 bases from J, leaving 15 bases between. The CDR3 loop reads CASSLDRSVVKAFF. The CDR3 DNA is TGCGCCAGCAGCTTGGATCGCAGTGTCGTTAAAGCTTTCTTT. Together with reference TRBV5-1 and TRBJ1-1, the CDR3 gives the full variable domain: KAGVTQTPRYLIKTRGQQVTLSCSPISGHRSVSWYQQTPGQGLQFLFEYFSETQRNKGNFPGRFSGRQFSNSRSEMNVSTLELGDSALYLCASSLDRSVVKAFFGQGTRLTVV.

The chain recombines TRBV20-1 with TRBJ2-2, with D tentatively TRBD1 (6 bases). The CDR3 runs to 13 residues. The ends were cut back, 7 bases at V and 3 bases at J, with 12 bases in the middle. Germline values: CDR1 DFQATT, CDR2 SNEGSKA (reference sequence). CDR3 sequence reads: CSGGRADTGELFF. In DNA form, the CDR3 reads TGCAGTGGGGGGCGGGCGGACACCGGGGAGCTGTTTTTT.

V gene TRBV4-2 combines with J gene TRBJ2-3, with 9 nucleotides matching TRBD2. Looked up from germline, CDR1 is LGHNA and CDR2 is YNFKEQ. The CDR3 length is 17 residues. V was pared by 0 bases and J by 8 bases, with 12 bases of the junction left unmatched. The CDR3 sequence: CASSQDDQREAIGTQYF. In DNA, the CDR3 is TGTGCCAGCAGCCAAGATGACCAGCGGGAGGCCATTGGTACGCAGTATTTT.

This clonotype turned up a few times. This chain connects TRBV6-1 to TRBJ2-3; TRBD2 is a possible D gene (5 bases). CDR1 is MNHNS, CDR2 SASEGT, per germline. Deletions cut 10 bases from V and 4 bases from J, with 18 bases between. The CDR3 sequence is 14 residues long. The CDR3 is CATTRAEGADTQYF. CDR3 sequence (DNA): TGTGCCACAACCAGAGCGGAAGGCGCAGATACGCAGTATTTT.

This clonotype was counted ten times or more. This chain connects TRBV11-1 to TRBJ2-3; 8 positions match TRBD1. The J segment lost 0 bases and the V segment lost 1 base, leaving 3 bases of the junction unmatched. Germline CDR1 and CDR2: SGHAT and FQDESV (reference sequence). This CDR3 has 16 amino acids. CDR3: CASSLGGQGSTDTQYF. CDR3 sequence (DNA): TGTGCCAGCAGCTTAGGAGGACAGGGAAGCACAGATACGCAGTATTTT.

This clonotype was seen many times. V and J are TRBV10-3 and TRBJ1-1; D gene unclear. V was shortened by 6 bases and J by 1 base, with 12 bases between the two germline ends. The CDR3 runs 14 residues. The V gene's germline CDR1 is ENHRY and CDR2 SYGVKD. The CDR3 DNA reads TGTGCCATCAGCCCGAGGGTGGAGAACACTGAAGCTTTCTTT. Its protein product is CAISPRVENTEAFF.